The T cell receptor beta chain described here comes from a study of blood T cells in healthy people across ages. Overall study findings and caveats: Donor CMV infection status was unknown, possibly confounding age-related changes in expanded clonotypes.

This clonotype was seen repeatedly, ten times or more. The antigen is undetermined. A sample-barcoded 5' primer and a J-beta primer mix were used in a second PCR of about 7 to 11 cycles. TCRdb called the 5' RACE reads again in MiXCR, with one record for every CDR3 protein. The table records under 800,000 distinct CDR3 sequences, approximately 43% of them present only once. CDR3 size: 13 residues. The V and J ends lost 10 bases and 4 bases, in that order; junction bases with no gene match: 8. The V gene's germline CDR1 is ENHRY and CDR2 SYGVKD. The sample taken for sequencing was blood. J is TRBJ2-7 and V is TRBV10-3, with 9 bases matching TRBD1. This TCR was recovered from a woman aged 60-70 years in good health. CDR3 sequence (DNA): TGTGCCACCAAACAGGGGGCTGAATACGAGCAGTACTTC. This gives the protein CATKQGAEYEQYF.